The TCR beta chain described here comes from a study of Ad26.COV2.S vaccination and SARS-CoV-2 variants. Overall study findings and caveats: Measures of TCR breadth and depth may have fallen short of total T cell responses. Vaccine recipients posted higher spike-specific TCR breadth than their placebo counterparts. A substantial breadth of spike-specific CD8+ and CD4+ T cell responses after vaccination has been reported.

Trimming removed 4 bases at V and 1 base at J, with 8 bases between. The germline V gene has CDR1 LGHNA and CDR2 YSLEER. CDR3 length equals 14 residues. Produced via immunoSEQ multiplex PCR; TCRdb's table is partial and in-frame only. The sample holds about 400,000 clones, approximately 91% seen once. Treatment reported: around 19 received Ad26.COV2.S at low or high dose, single or two shots; several received placebo; per-sample allocation not given. The samples were gathered on day 63 after the first injection of vaccine or placebo. About this clone: Its target is not known.

The material sequenced was peripheral blood, taken in a trial of Ad26.COV2.S vaccine versus placebo. The TCR sequence derives from a person aged 18 to 59 who received the Ad26.COV2.S COVID-19 vaccine or a placebo. The rearrangement joins TRBV4-3 to TRBJ1-3, with a weak D call TRBD1 (6 bases). CDR3 coding DNA: TGCGCCAGCAGCCCGACAGGATCTGGAAACACCATATATTTT. Protein sequence: CASSPTGSGNTIYF.